This is a list of T cell receptor beta chains from one sample in a study of blood T cell repertoires in COVID-19. Produced via immunoSEQ multiplex PCR; TCRdb's table is partial and in-frame only. The data contain some 250,000 clones, about four fifths of them singletons. Sequenced input: peripheral blood. The receptors originated from a young woman with acute or convalescent COVID-19. CDR3s include the opening cysteine and the closing phenylalanine or tryptophan. A D gene is named only where the DNA matches it firmly. Part of the rows lack a size; the others show once, few, many or a class for expanded clones.

>-|TRBJ2-1|-|TRBV7-7
TGTGCTAGCAGCCCCAAGACTGAAGACAATGAGCAGTTCTTC
CASSPKTEDNEQFF
>once|TRBJ2-7|-|TRBV10-2
TGCGCCAGCAGAGAAAACCAGGGACACTACGAGCAGTACTTC
CASRENQGHYEQYF
>-|TRBJ1-2|-|TRBV19
TGTGCCAGTAGTACACAATTGACAGGAATTCTGGTTTATGGCTACACCTTC
CASSTQLTGILVYGYTF
>-|TRBJ2-3|TRBD1|TRBV4-2
TGTGCCAGCAGCCGTTCCGGGACAGGGGCTAGCACAGATACGCAGTATTTT
CASSRSGTGASTDTQYF
>-|TRBJ2-1|-|TRBV28
TGTGCCAGCAGTTCCCCTTTTAGCGAGCAGTTCTTC
CASSSPFSEQFF
>-|TRBJ1-4|TRBD1|TRBV13
TGTGCCAGCAGTTTTTATCCCGCCCAGGGCAGGGGGGAAAAACTGTTTTTT
CASSFYPAQGRGEKLFF
>-|TRBJ2-7|TRBD2|TRBV19
TGTGCCAGTAGTATAGGGGGACTACCCTTCTACGAGCAGTACTTC
CASSIGGLPFYEQYF
>few|TRBJ1-5|-|TRBV5-1
TGCGCCAGCAGCTTGCGGGGGAGCCAGCCCCAGCATTTT
CASSLRGSQPQHF
>-|TRBJ2-3|TRBD2|TRBV28
TGTGCCAGCAGTTCAGATAGCGGGAGGGCCCGCCCTAGCACAGATACGCAGTATTTT
CASSSDSGRARPSTDTQYF
>few|TRBJ2-1|TRBD2|TRBV7-2
TGTGCCAGCAGCTTAGCCCGGACCTGGACTAGTGATGAGCAGTTCTTC
CASSLARTWTSDEQFF
>-|TRBJ1-6|-|TRBV27
TGTGCCAGCAGTTTCGGGGGTGGACCCCTCCACTTT
CASSFGGGPLHF
>-|TRBJ1-3|TRBD1|TRBV12-5
TGTGCTAGTGGTTTGATGACAGGGGGCCTGAATGGAAACACCATATATTTT
CASGLMTGGLNGNTIYF
>-|TRBJ1-5|TRBD1|TRBV19
TGTGCCAGTACCCCTACAGGGGCGCTTTTCTTTAGCAATCAGCCCCAGCATTTT
CASTPTGALFFSNQPQHF
>-|TRBJ2-7|TRBD2|TRBV5-6
TGTGCCAGCAGCCGATTACTAGCGGTCTCCTACGAGCAGTACTTC
CASSRLLAVSYEQYF
>once|TRBJ1-4|-|TRBV28
TGTGCCAGCAGTTTTTACGGTCGGTATAGGAGGGCGCCATCGGGTGAAAAACTGTTTTTT
CASSFYGRYRRAPSGEKLFF
>-|TRBJ2-3|-|TRBV6-2/TRBV6-3
TGTGCCAGCAGTTATGGGGGACATGGGGCAGATACGCAGTATTTT
CASSYGGHGADTQYF
>-|TRBJ2-1|TRBD2|TRBV27
TGTGCCAGCAGTTCGGGACTAGCGCCTCCGGATGAGCAGTTCTTC
CASSSGLAPPDEQFF
>-|TRBJ2-1|TRBD2|TRBV7-2
TGTGCCAGCAGCAGAGGGGGGACTAGCCCTTCTGAGCAGTTCTTC
CASSRGGTSPSEQFF
>-|TRBJ2-1|-|TRBV6-2/TRBV6-3
TGTGCCAGCAGTTACGCTGAACCGGGAGCGTCGTACAATGAGCAGTTCTTC
CASSYAEPGASYNEQFF
>-|TRBJ1-2|-|TRBV4-3
TGCGCCAGCAGCCAGCACCTCGGTTTTGGGGGGGCGCGTGGCTACACCTTC
CASSQHLGFGGARGYTF
>-|TRBJ2-3|TRBD2|TRBV7-3
TGTGCCAGCAGCTTCGGGACTAGCGGGATAAATACGCAGTATTTT
CASSFGTSGINTQYF
>-|TRBJ1-5|TRBD1|TRBV2
TGTGCCAGTACTAAACAGGGGGCAAGCAATCAGCCCCAGCATTTT
CASTKQGASNQPQHF
>-|TRBJ2-1|TRBD2|TRBV27
TGTGCCAGCTCATTAGCGGGAGGGGGCTACAATGAGCAGTTCTTC
CASSLAGGGYNEQFF
>-|TRBJ2-1|TRBD1|TRBV7-7
TGTGCTAGCAGCTTAGCGATTCAGGGGGCAGACAATGAGCAGTTCTTC
CASSLAIQGADNEQFF
>-|TRBJ1-3|-|TRBV10-3
TGTGCCCTCAAGCAAGGGGGTTCTACTGGAAACACCATATATTTT
CALKQGGSTGNTIYF
>-|TRBJ2-5|TRBD2|TRBV10-3
TGTGCCCCAAAAAAGGGAGGGCGTTTGGAGACCCAGTACTTC
CAPKKGGRLETQYF
>few|TRBJ1-2|-|TRBV5-1
TGCGCCAGCAGCCCCCGGGACACTCCTAACTATGGCTACACCTTC
CASSPRDTPNYGYTF
>once|TRBJ1-1|-|TRBV5-1
TGCGCCAGCAGCTTTTTAGGGGGAAAGGGTGAAGCTTTCTTT
CASSFLGGKGEAFF
>once|TRBJ1-1|-|TRBV12-3/TRBV12-4
TGTGCCAGCAGTTTCGGGAATGAAGCTTTCTTT
CASSFGNEAFF
>-|TRBJ1-1|-|TRBV5-1
TGCGCCAGCAGCTTGTTCCGGGGAACTGAAGCTTTCTTT
CASSLFRGTEAFF
>-|TRBJ1-1|-|TRBV27
TGTGCCAGCAGCCCCACCCGGTGGAGTTGGACTGAAGCTTTCTTT
CASSPTRWSWTEAFF
>-|TRBJ1-1|-|TRBV7-2
TGTGCCAGCACCGGCAGGGTAGGCATGAACACTGAAGCTTTCTTT
CASTGRVGMNTEAFF
>-|TRBJ2-5|-|TRBV28
TGTGCCAGCAGTTTAATTAGGACAGACTCTCAAGAGACCCAGTACTTC
CASSLIRTDSQETQYF
>few|TRBJ1-2|-|TRBV3-1/TRBV3-2
TGTGCCAGCAGCCGCGACCGGAGGGCTGGGGGTGGCTACACCTTC
CASSRDRRAGGGYTF
>-|TRBJ2-4|TRBD2|TRBV4-2
TGTGCCAGCAGCCAAGAGGGGAGCGGGAGTACCAAAAACATTCAGTACTTC
CASSQEGSGSTKNIQYF
>-|TRBJ1-1|-|TRBV11-2
TGTGCCAGCAGCTTAGTGCAGTCGATCCCTGAAGCTTTCTTT
CASSLVQSIPEAFF
>once|TRBJ2-5|-|TRBV18
TGTGCCAGCTCACGCACATTTCAAGAGACCCAGTACTTC
CASSRTFQETQYF
>-|TRBJ2-7|TRBD2|TRBV14
TGTGCCAGCAGCCCCAGTCCTTTAGCGGGGAGGGGCTACGAGCAGTACTTC
CASSPSPLAGRGYEQYF
>-|TRBJ2-1|TRBD2|TRBV29-1
TGCAGCGTCTTTTCGGGCGGGAGGGCCAGAGATGAGCAGTTCTTC
CSVFSGGRARDEQFF
>-|TRBJ2-5|-|TRBV27
TGTGCCAGCAGTGCGAACCAAGAGACCCAGTACTTC
CASSANQETQYF
>-|TRBJ2-2|-|TRBV9
TGTGCCAGCAGCCCCCAGGGATCCACCGGGGAGCTGTTTTTT
CASSPQGSTGELFF
>-|TRBJ1-4|TRBD1|TRBV2
TGTGCCAGCAGTCCGGGACAGACTAATGAAAAACTGTTTTTT
CASSPGQTNEKLFF
>-|TRBJ2-3|TRBD2|TRBV7-6
TGTGCCAGCAGCTTAGAACTAGCGGGAGGGAGGACAGGATGGGGAGATACGCAGTATTTT
CASSLELAGGRTGWGDTQYF
>-|TRBJ1-4|TRBD1|TRBV30
TGTGCCTGGAGTCAGGGGGCTCGTGAAAAACTGTTTTTT
CAWSQGAREKLFF
>-|TRBJ2-7|-|TRBV12-3/TRBV12-4
TGTGCCAGCAGTTTAGACAGGGCCTACGAGCAGTACTTC
CASSLDRAYEQYF
>-|TRBJ1-2|-|TRBV10-3
TGTGCCATCAGGCCGACAGCTTCAAACTATGGCTACACCTTC
CAIRPTASNYGYTF
>once|TRBJ1-1|-|TRBV30
TGTGCCTGGAGGGCCGGGGGTTTCACTGAAGCTTTCTTT
CAWRAGGFTEAFF
>-|TRBJ2-5|TRBD2|TRBV4-2
TGTGCCAGCAGCCAAGGGGGGACTAGCGGGCCCCAAGAGACCCAGTACTTC
CASSQGGTSGPQETQYF
>-|TRBJ2-1|-|TRBV4-1
TGCGCCAGCAGCCAATCGTCAGGTTACAATGAGCAGTTCTTC
CASSQSSGYNEQFF
>-|TRBJ2-7|TRBD2|TRBV29-1
TGCAGCGTCAGCGGGAGGGGGTACGAGCAGTACTTC
CSVSGRGYEQYF
>-|TRBJ2-7|-|TRBV7-2
TGTGCCAGCAGCTTACGGGACACTCTATACGAGCAGTACTTC
CASSLRDTLYEQYF
>-|TRBJ2-7|TRBD1|TRBV9
TGTGCCAGCAGCGCAGACGGATCCGGGACAGGCCCTTACGAGCAGTACTTC
CASSADGSGTGPYEQYF
>-|TRBJ1-1|-|TRBV19
TGTGCCAGTCACTCGACCCAGGGGCAGGGGAACACTGAAGCTTTCTTT
CASHSTQGQGNTEAFF
>-|TRBJ2-7|-|TRBV9
TGTGCCAGCAGCGTAGGGGCCTACCTTTGGTACGAGCAGTACTTC
CASSVGAYLWYEQYF
>-|TRBJ2-7|TRBD1|TRBV28
TGTGCCAGCAGTTTGGGGGCGGGACAGGGGACCTACGAGCAGTACTTC
CASSLGAGQGTYEQYF